The 30 T cell receptor beta chains reported below all come from one sample, sequenced in a study of blood T cell repertoires in COVID-19 (dated by TCRdb to the early 2020s). Receptors were amplified or captured by the immunoSEQ multiplex PCR assay. The table comes from immuneACCESS by way of TCRdb, which keeps in-frame sequences with V and J called. Part of the clones is missing from these tables; in studies checked, under half for an unresolved V gene and the rest for unknown reasons. For this sample there are fewer than 200,000 clones; more than 80% appear just once. Around 10% of the sample comes from the top ten. Sequenced: peripheral blood. The receptors derive from a woman aged 80 or older with COVID-19, enrolled during active disease.

The chain employs TRBV6-5 and TRBJ1-2; perhaps TRBD1 as D (6 bases). Trimming pared 2 bases from V and 3 bases from J, leaving 13 bases between. Germline CDR1 and CDR2: MNHEY and SVGAGI. The CDR3 contains 15 residues. CDR3 bases: TGTGCCAGCAGTTACGGGGGGGGGACACACTATGGCTACACCTTC. As protein: CASSYGGGTHYGYTF.

CDR3 in DNA: TGTGCCCTGGGGACAGGGAACACCGGGGAGCTGTTTTTT. Encoded protein: CALGTGNTGELFF. The V gene is TRBV12-3 or TRBV12-4, the J gene TRBJ2-2; 8 nucleotides match TRBD1. The CDR3 runs 13 residues. With 11 bases clipped from V and 1 base from J, the junction kept 3 bases outside the gene matches.

The chain uses TRBV19 and TRBJ1-1; a possible D gene is TRBD1 (6 bases). With 4 bases removed from V and 8 bases from J, the gap between germline ends came to 20 bases. CDR3 size: 15 residues. Germline CDR1 reads LNHDA; CDR2 reads SQIVND (reference sequence). CDR3 sequence (DNA): TGTGCCAGTAGTACCGACCCTCAGGGGAGTAGGGAAGCTTTCTTT. The encoded protein is CASSTDPQGSREAFF.

This chain connects TRBV15 to TRBJ2-3, with 9 bases fitting TRBD2. Germline-derived CDR1 and CDR2 are LNHNV and YYDKDF (reference sequence). V gave up 1 base and J gave up 4 bases; unmatched junction bases: 6. CDR3 size: 16 residues. CDR3 residues: CATSRGAGGPSDTQYF. DNA of the CDR3: TGTGCCACCAGCAGAGGTGCGGGGGGGCCCTCAGATACGCAGTATTTT.

This chain uses TRBV24-1 with TRBJ2-7; D is unresolved. Germline V CDR1 and CDR2: KGHDR, SFDVKD. The CDR3 length is 12 residues. V lost 6 bases and J lost 6, with 11 bases in between. DNA for the CDR3: TGTGCCACCAGTTATTCGGGTACCGAGCAGTACTTC. Amino acids: CATSYSGTEQYF.

Regarding this clone: Other DNA variants within this sample encode the same CDR3. The CDR3 protein is CATSDFCPYKLVADYEAFF. In DNA form, the CDR3 reads TGTGCCACCAGTGATTTTTGTCCCTACAAACTGGTGGCGGATTATGAAGCTTTCTTT. The rearrangement uses TRBV24-1 and TRBJ1-1; D gene unclear. Trimming took 1 base from V and 7 from J, leaving 27 bases between them. Germline values: CDR1 KGHDR, CDR2 SFDVKD. There are 19 residues in the CDR3.

The chain uses TRBV19 and TRBJ2-5; 10 bases align to TRBD1. The CDR3 loop spans 13 amino acids. After removal of 6 bases from V and 2 bases from J, the junction contained 0 bases not matched to a gene. Per germline, CDR1 LNHDA and CDR2 SQIVND (reference sequence). As DNA, the CDR3 is TGTGCCAGTAGGGACAGGGGGCAAGAGACCCAGTACTTC. Protein sequence: CASRDRGQETQYF.

The rearrangement uses TRBV2 and TRBJ2-5; D unresolved. Germline V gene sequence: CDR1 SNHLY, CDR2 FYNNEI. CDR3 size: 12 residues. V was cut by 4 bases and J by 4 bases, with 7 bases left in between. CDR3 coding DNA: TGTGCCAGCAGTGTTGCCGGAGAGACCCAGTACTTC. It encodes CASSVAGETQYF.

The rearrangement uses TRBV5-6 and TRBJ2-1; 9 bases agree with TRBD2. The germline CDR1 and CDR2 sequences are SGHDT and YYEEEE. The CDR3 is 17 amino acids. J gave up 9 bases and V 4 bases, and 17 bases lay outside the gene matches. The CDR3 loop is CASSPFYAGGISVEQFF. The CDR3 DNA sequence: TGTGCCAGCAGCCCGTTTTATGCGGGGGGGATCAGCGTTGAGCAGTTCTTC. The complete variable domain, with remaining parts taken from reference TRBV5-6 and TRBJ2-1, reads DAGVTQSPTHLIKTRGQQVTLRCSPKSGHDTVSWYQQALGQGPQFIFQYYEEEERQRGNFPDRFSGHQFPNYSSELNVNALLLGDSALYLCASSPFYAGGISVEQFFGPGTRLTVL.

The V and J genes are TRBV5-1 and TRBJ2-3; 7 nucleotides line up with TRBD2. CDR3 length: 15 residues. The germline V gene has CDR1 SGHRS and CDR2 YFSETQ. With V trimmed by 0 bases and J by 1 base, 2 bases remained unmatched. For the CDR3, the DNA is TGCGCCAGCAGCTTGGTGGCGGGAGGCACAGATACGCAGTATTTT. Translation: CASSLVAGGTDTQYF.

The rearrangement joins TRBV19 to TRBJ2-3, with TRBD2 identical over 11 bases. V dropped 5 bases and J dropped 5; count of bases not matched to a gene: 3. The CDR3 sequence is 14 residues long. From germline, CDR1 is LNHDA and CDR2 SQIVND (reference sequence). The CDR3 spells CASSGLAGIDTQYF. The CDR3 coding sequence is TGTGCCAGTAGTGGACTAGCGGGTATAGATACGCAGTATTTT.

The genes are TRBV4-3 and TRBJ2-7; 9 nucleotides agree with TRBD2. The germline CDR1 and CDR2 sequences are LGHNA and YSLEER. V gave up 1 base and J gave up 4 bases; unmatched junction bases: 5. The CDR3 runs to 15 residues. In DNA form, the CDR3 reads TGCGCCAGCAGCCAAGGGCTAGCGGGGAGGTACGAGCAGTACTTC. It encodes CASSQGLAGRYEQYF.

V usage is TRBV19 and J usage is TRBJ1-1, with 7 bases identical to TRBD1. This CDR3 region has 13 residues. Germline V gene data show CDR1 as LNHDA and CDR2 as SQIVND (reference sequence). The J segment lost 5 bases and the V segment lost 7 bases, leaving 7 bases of the junction unmatched. The CDR3 spells CASTHRGGTEAFF. The CDR3 coding sequence is TGTGCCAGTACCCACAGGGGTGGTACTGAAGCTTTCTTT.

The chain couples TRBV2 to TRBJ1-2; 10 bases agree with TRBD1. Germline lookup yields CDR1 SNHLY and CDR2 FYNNEI. The CDR3 has 12 residues. Trimming removed 6 bases from V and 7 bases from J; junction bases left unmatched: 2. CDR3 nucleotides: TGTGCCAGCAGGGGGACAGGGGCTGGCTACACCTTC. Protein product: CASRGTGAGYTF.

V is TRBV11-3 and J is TRBJ2-4; 9 nucleotides match TRBD1. The CDR3 is 14 residues long. Trimming removed 3 bases from V and 8 bases from J; junction bases left unmatched: 5. Germline CDR1 SGHNT, CDR2 YENEEA. CDR3 coding DNA: TGTGCCAGCAGCTTCGGGACAGGGAGGGACATTCAGTACTTC. As protein: CASSFGTGRDIQYF.

The chain employs TRBV9 and TRBJ2-3; 7 bases fit TRBD1. Germline assignment: CDR1 SGDLS and CDR2 YYNGEE. The CDR3 runs to 17 residues. The V gene end was trimmed by 1 base and the J gene end by 0 bases; junction bases not matched to a gene: 8. In nucleotides, the CDR3 is TGTGCCAGCAGCGTATGGCAGGGGGTTACTAGCACAGATACGCAGTATTTT. As protein: CASSVWQGVTSTDTQYF.

The chain recombines TRBV7-9 with TRBJ2-3; tentative D call: TRBD1 (5 bases). The CDR3 is 15 amino acids. The V gene lost 4 bases and the J gene lost 2 bases, with 13 bases spanning the gap. CDR1 is SEHNR, CDR2 FQNEAQ, per germline (reference sequence). The CDR3: CASSWGDRYTDTQYF. CDR3 sequence (DNA): TGTGCCAGCAGCTGGGGTGACAGATACACAGATACGCAGTATTTT.

The genes are TRBV19 and TRBJ1-1, with D possibly matching TRBD1 (5 bases). The CDR3 covers 15 residues. Germline-derived CDR1 and CDR2 are LNHDA and SQIVND (reference sequence). The germline V and J ends were trimmed by 5 bases and 1 base, with 14 bases remaining between them. The CDR3: CASSVQGNANTEAFF. The CDR3 bases are TGTGCCAGTAGTGTCCAGGGAAACGCGAACACTGAAGCTTTCTTT.

J is TRBJ2-5 and V is TRBV4-1, with 8 nucleotides matching TRBD2. The CDR3 consists of 15 residues. Germline V gene lookup returns CDR1 MGHRA and CDR2 YSYEKL. Trimming took 4 bases from V and 1 from J; bases not matched to a gene: 5. Here the CDR3 DNA reads TGCGCCAGCAGCCGAGGACTAGCCCTCCAAGAGACCCAGTACTTC. This encodes CASSRGLALQETQYF.

This rearrangement joins TRBV7-9 to TRBJ2-1; D is perhaps TRBD2 (7 bases). The V gene's germline CDR1 is SEHNR and CDR2 FQNEAQ (reference sequence). V lost 2 bases and J 7 bases, leaving 21 bases between the germline ends. This CDR3 contains 17 residues. The CDR3 DNA reads as TGTGCCAGCAGCTTACCCCCCTCGAGGGGGGGCTTAAATGAGCAGTTCTTC. It translates to CASSLPPSRGGLNEQFF. The full variable domain, in which reference TRBV7-9 and TRBJ2-1 provide the parts outside the CDR3, is DTGVSQNPRHKITKRGQNVTFRCDPISEHNRLYWYRQTLGQGPEFLTYFQNEAQLEKSRLLSDRFSAERPKGSFSTLEIQRTEQGDSAMYLCASSLPPSRGGLNEQFFGPGTRLTVL.

This CDR3 is CASSVGQGRSGELFF. Here the CDR3 DNA reads TGTGCCAGCTCTGTAGGCCAGGGGCGGTCCGGGGAGCTGTTTTTT. The chain couples TRBV9 to TRBJ2-2, with D perhaps TRBD1 (6 bases). The germline gives CDR1 SGDLS, CDR2 YYNGEE. Deletions cut 7 bases from V and 6 bases from J, with 19 bases between. The CDR3 contains 15 residues.

This sequence joins TRBV19 and TRBJ2-7; 8 bases match TRBD1. CDR1 LNHDA and CDR2 SQIVND come from the germline V gene (reference sequence). This CDR3 has 12 residues. V shed 8 bases, J shed 3 bases, and the junction held 3 bases outside the gene matches. As DNA, the CDR3 is TGTGCCAGTGGACAGGGAGGCTACGAGCAGTACTTC. Translating gives CASGQGGYEQYF.

This clone has only one observation. The chain is built from TRBV7-9 and TRBJ1-5; no reliable D call. The CDR3 has 12 residues. The V end lost 2 bases, the J end lost 4 bases, and 3 bases lay between the germline ends. CDR1 and CDR2 from the germline V gene are SEHNR and FQNEAQ (reference sequence). CDR3 protein: CASSLTNQPQHF. The CDR3 nucleotides read TGTGCCAGCAGCTTAACTAATCAGCCCCAGCATTTT.

The chain combines TRBV28 with TRBJ2-7; the match to TRBD2 covers 14 bases. The germline V gene encodes CDR1 MDHEN and CDR2 SYDVKM. CDR3 size: 17 residues. Germline trimming cut 5 bases from V and 7 bases from J; bases unmatched to any gene: 13. As DNA, the CDR3 is TGTGCCAGCAGTCGGACTAGCGGGAGGTATAGCATCCTAGAGCAGTACTTC. This encodes CASSRTSGRYSILEQYF.

The chain employs TRBV7-9 and TRBJ2-1; no definite D call. Germline values: CDR1 SEHNR, CDR2 FQNEAQ (reference sequence). CDR3 length: 15 residues. Trimming removed 5 bases from V and 6 bases from J, with 17 bases in between. As DNA, the CDR3 is TGTGCCAGCAGCCCCCCCGCCGACTCGCTCAATGAGCAGTTCTTC. Translating it yields CASSPPADSLNEQFF.

V and J are TRBV2 and TRBJ1-5, with 8 bases aligning to TRBD1. After removal of 6 bases from V and 5 bases from J, the junction contained 12 bases not matched to a gene. Germline values: CDR1 SNHLY, CDR2 FYNNEI. The CDR3 runs 16 residues. DNA for the CDR3: TGTGCCAGCAGCGACAGGGGAGTAGGGGGGTATCAGCCCCAGCATTTT. Protein product: CASSDRGVGGYQPQHF. The full variable domain, its missing parts supplied by reference TRBV2 and TRBJ1-5, is EPEVTQTPSHQVTQMGQEVILRCVPISNHLYFYWYRQILGQKVEFLVSFYNNEISEKSEIFDDQFSVERPDGSNFTLKIRSTKLEDSAMYFCASSDRGVGGYQPQHFGDGTRLSIL.

The rearrangement links TRBV18 to TRBJ1-6; D may be TRBD1 (6 bases). The CDR3 consists of 15 residues. Germline lookup yields CDR1 KGHSH and CDR2 LQKENI. Trimming took off 6 bases at V and 5 bases at J, with 14 bases between the two ends. The CDR3 protein is CASSPETGNNSPLHF. The CDR3 DNA sequence: TGTGCCAGCTCTCCGGAAACAGGGAATAATTCACCCCTCCACTTT.

The V gene is TRBV5-1, the J gene TRBJ2-5, with 7 bases aligning to TRBD1. Germline V gives CDR1 SGHRS, CDR2 YFSETQ. The ends lost 8 bases at V and 5 bases at J; junction bases unmatched: 15. The CDR3 sequence is 15 residues long. This CDR3 reads CASNRLQGLGETQYF. The CDR3 coding sequence is TGCGCCAGTAACCGCCTACAGGGGTTAGGGGAGACCCAGTACTTC.

This chain connects TRBV19 to TRBJ1-2; TRBD1 agrees at 9 bases. The CDR3 contains 15 residues. The V segment lost 5 bases and the J segment 0 bases; nucleotides outside the gene matches: 4. Per the germline V gene, CDR1 is LNHDA and CDR2 is SQIVND (reference sequence). Here the CDR3 reads CASSSRQGANYGYTF. CDR3 sequence (DNA): TGTGCCAGTAGTTCCCGACAGGGGGCTAACTATGGCTACACCTTC.

The V gene is TRBV6-4, the J gene TRBJ2-2; perhaps TRBD2 as D (6 bases). Germline CDR1 reads MRHNA; CDR2 reads SNTAGT. V lost 0 bases and J 5 bases, leaving 10 bases between the germline ends. CDR3 length: 15 amino acids. CDR3 amino acids: CASSDSSAGTGELFF. CDR3 nucleotides: TGTGCCAGCAGTGACTCGTCCGCGGGGACCGGGGAGCTGTTTTTT.